Described below is a single TCR beta chain sequence and its context. As yet, its antigen is unknown. This entry belongs to a study of CD8 T cells in Susac syndrome. Study details: When their blood was taken, the Susac syndrome patients had either not yet had any therapy, were taking corticosteroids, or were taking intravenous immunoglobulin alone.

General study results and limits: The relatively small number of individuals in the TCR sequencing and HLA analysis was acknowledged by the study.

The V gene's germline CDR1 is GTSNPN and CDR2 SVGIG (reference sequence). There are 16 residues in the CDR3. J gave up 7 bases and V 2 bases, and 10 bases lay outside the gene matches. An amount of RNA that ranged from roughly 0.5 to 1 ug was reverse transcribed with random hexamers. Multiplex PCR with immunoSEQ amplified the TCR beta CDR3 across 54 Vbeta and 13 Jbeta. Using its own MiXCR run on the immunoSEQ multiplex PCR reads, TCRdb lists one record per CDR3 protein. The sample yields around 130,000 distinct CDR3 sequences, over 95% seen once. The chain couples TRBV30 to TRBJ2-1; 11 bases are a match to TRBD2. Specimen: CD4+ T cells from PBMCs. The sequence was obtained from a human donor with Susac syndrome. CDR3 sequence (DNA): TGTGCCTGGAGTCCCGAGGATAGCGGGAGGGCAAATGAGCAGTTCTTC. This encodes CAWSPEDSGRANEQFF.